This TCR beta chain was retrieved from a study of response to subunit inactivated influenza vaccine listed by TCRdb under 2018. Study-wide context: Deep quantitative T cell receptor repertoire profiling was used in the study to track responses to a trivalent subunit inactivated influenza vaccine.

Libraries were made using RT-PCR. Sequenced on an Illumina HiSeq 2500. Clones were called with MiXCR by TCRdb after fastp trimmed the public reads at Q25, and only in-frame beta chains were retained. CDR3 protein duplicates are merged, each entry listing the most common genes and DNA. Present in this sample are about 570,000 distinct CDR3 sequences, 11% of which were seen just once. The top ten constitute approximately 10% of the sample. At least ten counts were recorded for this clonotype. Its recognized antigen is unknown. No qualities accompany the bases; no much larger clone lies one base away. Broader findings and caveats from the paper: The authors proposed that each seasonal influenza vaccination may bring in only a limited number of new T cells.

The same sample was also used in a study of T cells expressing NK-cell markers. As that second study puts it: TCR beta cDNA libraries were prepared using 5'RACE template switching, which introduced a universal primer site and unique molecular identifiers. In sorted CD3+CD56+NKG2C+, CD3+CD56+NKG2C- and CD3+CD56-NKG2C+ T-cell subsets from several donors, TCR beta-chain repertoires were profiled. Among the eight sequenced donors, seven were HCMV-seropositive and one was HCMV-seronegative. In several experiments an anti-gammadeltaTCR antibody was added to restrict sorting to alphabetaTCR-expressing T cells. In several donors, the dominant CD3+CD56+NKG2C+ clonotypes were among the top 10 CD8+ clonotypes and accounted for roughly 1.0-7.0% of CD8+ T cells. Those dominant clonotypes were again the most abundant among CD3+CD56-NKG2C+ cells in a few donors, at about 25-60.1%. It remained unclear whether the expanded NKG2C-expressing T cell clones were specific for HCMV antigens. The eight sequenced donors were randomly selected healthy volunteers, three men and five women. A commercial ELISA kit detecting HCMV-specific IgG in serum was used to determine HCMV serostatus. Ficoll density gradient centrifugation was used to isolate peripheral blood mononuclear cells from blood. For several donors, bulk peripheral blood T-cell repertoires were also sequenced from unsorted PBMC. Synthesis of cDNA was primed from the TCR beta constant segment and was followed by two consecutive PCR amplification steps. Sequencing of the libraries produced 2 x 150 bp reads on Illumina HiSeq 2000/2500, MiSeq or NextSeq. MIGEC was used to demultiplex reads and group reads by UMI, and MiTCR was used to assemble and quantify clonotypes. To exclude erroneous sequences, only TCR cDNA sequences supported by at least two reads were retained. The tcR package was used for downstream repertoire analysis, with clonotypes matched between fractions based on CDR3 nucleotide sequence plus V segment. VDJmatch was used to annotate antigen specificity against VDJdb, with one amino acid substitution in CDR3 allowed.

Specimen: PBMCs from blood, collected on the day of vaccination. This clonotype originated in a man aged 45 to 65 who received an inactivated influenza vaccine. Donor details come from another sample of the same person, matched by shared clones.

The CDR3 protein: CASSPRISGRETQYF. DNA sequence: TGTGCCAGCAGCCCCCGTATTAGCGGGAGAGAGACCCAGTACTTC. The rearrangement joined TRBV7-2 to TRBJ2-5; 9 middle bases align to TRBD2. V and J are trimmed by 5 bases and 4 bases, and the gene matches miss 8 bases of the junction. The CDR1 and CDR2 encoded by the germline V gene are SGHTA and FQGNSA. From cysteine to phenylalanine, the CDR3 is 15 amino acids long. Only the CDR3 portion is preserved as DNA: 45 bases, with reading frame beginning at the first base.